This T cell receptor (beta chain) was profiled in a study of post-analysis software for immune sequencing data. Findings of the study overall: Included in a set of roughly five TRBV segments more frequent in patients than controls were TRBV5-6, TRBV5-1 and TRBV20-1. Samples from one preparation batch, clustered by F measure, grouped strongly together.

Every TCR beta cDNA library bore unique molecular identifiers. There were roughly 0.9 to 10 million T cells, and 480,000 or so cDNA molecules came from them. From the PCR reads, TCRdb called clonotypes with MiXCR, one entry per CDR3 protein. The table records hundreds of thousands of distinct CDR3 sequences, 45% of them present only once. In the case of this clonotype: The antigen remains undetermined.

J lost 3 bases, V lost 4 bases, and 12 bases had no gene match. This CDR3 spans 17 amino acids. Germline CDR1 MNHEY, CDR2 SVGAGI. This receptor was identified in a girl aged 10 to 17 with multiple sclerosis. Sequencing input: blood. V is TRBV6-5 and J is TRBJ1-5; 7 nucleotides match TRBD1. The CDR3, as DNA: TGTGCCAGCAGTTCCCTTAGACAGGGACGCGTCAATCAGCCCCAGCATTTT. This translates into CASSSLRQGRVNQPQHF.